This TCR beta chain was sequenced for a study of blood T cell repertoires in COVID-19. Study context: Material from acute and convalescent COVID-19 was sourced from the United States, Italy and Spain.

TCRdb keeps only in-frame clones here, not all; method: immunoSEQ multiplex PCR. The profile shows under 300,000 clones, 75% to 95% of them singletons. The germline V gene has CDR1 MNHEY and CDR2 SMNVEV (reference sequence). The CDR3 loop spans 14 amino acids. The V and J ends lost 6 bases and 1 base respectively, with 12 bases between them. Cohort 3 donors counted as recovered after two negative PCRs, clearance, or resolved symptoms. Sequenced material: PBMCs or T cells enriched from blood (not recorded which). This chain joins TRBV27 and TRBJ1-2; no clear D. The TCR was taken from a woman aged 18-29 years who had recovered from COVID-19. This chain's CDR3 is CASSPLNSNYGYTF. The CDR3 DNA reads as TGTGCCAGCAGCCCTCTTAATAGTAACTATGGCTACACCTTC.